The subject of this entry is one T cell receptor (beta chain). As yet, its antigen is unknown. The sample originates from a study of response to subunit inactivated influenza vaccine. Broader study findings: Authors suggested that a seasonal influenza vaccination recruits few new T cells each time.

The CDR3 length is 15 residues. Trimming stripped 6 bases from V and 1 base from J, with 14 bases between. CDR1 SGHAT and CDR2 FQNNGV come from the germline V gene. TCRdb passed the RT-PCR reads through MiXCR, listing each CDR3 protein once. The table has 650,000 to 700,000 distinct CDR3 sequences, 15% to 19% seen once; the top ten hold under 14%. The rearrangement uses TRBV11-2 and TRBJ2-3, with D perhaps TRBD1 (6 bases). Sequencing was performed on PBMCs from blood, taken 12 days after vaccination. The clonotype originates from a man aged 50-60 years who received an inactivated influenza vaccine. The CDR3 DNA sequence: TGTGCCAGCAGTTACGGACAGAGACGCACAGATACGCAGTATTTT. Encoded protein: CASSYGQRRTDTQYF. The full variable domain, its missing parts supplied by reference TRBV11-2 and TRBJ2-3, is EAGVAQSPRYKIIEKRQSVAFWCNPISGHATLYWYQQILGQGPKLLIQFQNNGVVDDSQLPKDRFSAERLKGVDSTLKIQPAKLEDSAVYLCASSYGQRRTDTQYFGPGTRLTVL.